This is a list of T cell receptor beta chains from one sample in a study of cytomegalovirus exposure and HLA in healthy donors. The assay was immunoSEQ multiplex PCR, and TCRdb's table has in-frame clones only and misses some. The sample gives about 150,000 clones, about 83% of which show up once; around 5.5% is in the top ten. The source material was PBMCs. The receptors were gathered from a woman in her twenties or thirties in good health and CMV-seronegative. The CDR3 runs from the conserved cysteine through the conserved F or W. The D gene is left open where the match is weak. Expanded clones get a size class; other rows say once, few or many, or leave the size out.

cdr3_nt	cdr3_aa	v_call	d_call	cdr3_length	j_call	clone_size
TGCGCCAGCAGGCCGGGACAGGTCCCAAATGAAAAACTGTTTTTT	CASRPGQVPNEKLFF	TRBV5-1	TRBD1	15	TRBJ1-4	-
TGTGCCAGCAGTTACTCGAACCTTGGCACCTACGAGCAGTACTTC	CASSYSNLGTYEQYF	TRBV6-5	-	15	TRBJ2-7	-
TGTGCCAGCAGCTTAGAGGTGGCCCAGTCCTACGAGCAGTACTTC	CASSLEVAQSYEQYF	TRBV11-2	-	15	TRBJ2-7	-
TGCGCCACCTGCCGGGACTTACAAGAGACCCAGTACTTC	CATCRDLQETQYF	TRBV5-1	-	13	TRBJ2-5	-
TGTGCCAGCAGCTTAGAGGGGGCTCCTTACAATGAGCAGTTCTTC	CASSLEGAPYNEQFF	TRBV7-2	TRBD1	15	TRBJ2-1	-
TGTGCCAGCAGCTTGGAGGGCGGGGGCACTGAAGCTTTCTTT	CASSLEGGGTEAFF	TRBV5-5	-	14	TRBJ1-1	-
TGTGCCAGCAGGGTTGGGACAGGGAACAATGAGCAGTTCTTC	CASRVGTGNNEQFF	TRBV5-8	TRBD1	14	TRBJ2-1	-
TGTGCCAGAAGCTCACCACTAGCGGGGGGCCCCAATAGCACAGATACGCAGTATTTT	CARSSPLAGGPNSTDTQYF	TRBV5-3	TRBD2	19	TRBJ2-3	-
TGTGCCAGCAGTTTAGGTCAGGGGTTCACCGGGGAGCTGTTTTTT	CASSLGQGFTGELFF	TRBV7-3	-	15	TRBJ2-2	-
TGTGCCAGCAGCCGCCGGGACTATGTTCGGGGAGAGACCCAGTACTTC	CASSRRDYVRGETQYF	TRBV2	TRBD2	16	TRBJ2-5	-
TGTGCCTGGAGTGTAAGTCGCACTTTGGACGGCGGGGCCAAAAACATTCAGTACTTC	CAWSVSRTLDGGAKNIQYF	TRBV30	-	19	TRBJ2-4	-
TGCGCCAGCAGCCCCATCCCGGCTGGAAACACCATATATTTT	CASSPIPAGNTIYF	TRBV5-1	-	14	TRBJ1-3	few
TGTGCCAGTAGTATCCCGGGACAGGGAACATACGAGCAGTACTTC	CASSIPGQGTYEQYF	TRBV19	TRBD1	15	TRBJ2-7	-
TGTGCCAGCAGCTTCTCCGGGACAGCGAACACCGGGGAGCTGTTTTTT	CASSFSGTANTGELFF	TRBV7-8	TRBD1	16	TRBJ2-2	-
TGTGCCATCAGTGAGTCGCGGCAGGGCTTTAATGGCTACACCTTC	CAISESRQGFNGYTF	TRBV10-3	-	15	TRBJ1-2	-
TGTGCCAGCAGCTGGGGGACTAGCGGGAGCTACGAGCAGTACTTC	CASSWGTSGSYEQYF	TRBV28	TRBD2	15	TRBJ2-7	-
TGCGCCAGCAGCTTGGGGCGACAGGGGGCCTACGAGCAGTACTTC	CASSLGRQGAYEQYF	TRBV5-1	TRBD1	15	TRBJ2-7	-
TGTGCCAGCAGCCCCGTGGGGGGGACCGCTTACAATGAGCAGTTCTTC	CASSPVGGTAYNEQFF	TRBV7-2	TRBD2	16	TRBJ2-1	-
TGTGCCAGTAGTCCCGGGGCGATTACTACAGGGTTGGAGACCCAGTACTTC	CASSPGAITTGLETQYF	TRBV19	-	17	TRBJ2-5	-
TGTGCCAGCAGCTTCCGCTACGAGCAGTACTTC	CASSFRYEQYF	TRBV7-9	-	11	TRBJ2-7	-
TGTGCCAGCAGTGAAGAGGGACTAGCAATGGGTGAGCAGTTCTTC	CASSEEGLAMGEQFF	TRBV2	TRBD2	15	TRBJ2-1	-
TGTGCCAGCACCTCTAGCTACGAGCAGTACTTC	CASTSSYEQYF	TRBV7-2	-	11	TRBJ2-7	-
TGTGCCAGCAGGCCTAGGGGGGGCATGGCGGAGACCCAGTACTTC	CASRPRGGMAETQYF	TRBV6-1	-	15	TRBJ2-5	-
TGTGCCGGGAGAGGGTCCCGGGGGGAGCAGTACTTC	CAGRGSRGEQYF	TRBV6-6	-	12	TRBJ2-7	-
TGTGCCAGCAGTGAAACGGGAGTGACGGGTGATGAGCAGTTCTTC	CASSETGVTGDEQFF	TRBV2	-	15	TRBJ2-1	once
TGTGCCAGTAGTAGACAGGCGGCAAGGACTGAAGCTTTCTTT	CASSRQAARTEAFF	TRBV19	-	14	TRBJ1-1	-
TGTGCCAGCAGTTTTAGAGGGACAGCCTACAATGAGCAGTTCTTC	CASSFRGTAYNEQFF	TRBV28	TRBD1	15	TRBJ2-1	-
TGTGCCAGCAGTTCAACAGGGGGGATAGGGTGGAACTATGGCTACACCTTC	CASSSTGGIGWNYGYTF	TRBV28	TRBD1	17	TRBJ1-2	-
TGTGCCAGCAGCAACGGACAAGATGCGCAGTATTTT	CASSNGQDAQYF	TRBV7-3	-	12	TRBJ2-3	once
TGTGCCAGCAGCTTGGGTTACGGGAGGGCCTACAATGAGCAGTTCTTC	CASSLGYGRAYNEQFF	TRBV7-9	TRBD2	16	TRBJ2-1	-
TGCGCCAGCAGCCAAGTAGCTCCGTTTGCGGATACGCAGTATTTT	CASSQVAPFADTQYF	TRBV4-1	-	15	TRBJ2-3	-
TGTGCCAGCAGTTCTCGCGGGGTGGGGCGGGTACTCCCAGATACGCAGTATTTT	CASSSRGVGRVLPDTQYF	TRBV28	-	18	TRBJ2-3	-
TGTGCCATCAAATCCCCGACGGAGAGCTACACCTTC	CAIKSPTESYTF	TRBV10-3	-	12	TRBJ1-2	-
TGCGCCAGCAGCTTGCCGGGAGACGGCTACACCTTC	CASSLPGDGYTF	TRBV5-1	-	12	TRBJ1-2	-
TGTGCCAGCAGTTATAGGAGCTCCTACAATGAGCAGTTCTTC	CASSYRSSYNEQFF	TRBV6-6	-	14	TRBJ2-1	many
TGTGCCAGCAAGAGGACGGACTGGTACGAGCAGTACTTC	CASKRTDWYEQYF	TRBV6-5	-	13	TRBJ2-7	-
TGTGCCAGCAGTTTCGGTGGCGGGGCCCCATACGAGCAGTACTTC	CASSFGGGAPYEQYF	TRBV28	-	15	TRBJ2-7	few
TGTGCCATAGGCAGGGGCTCCTACGAGCAGTACTTC	CAIGRGSYEQYF	TRBV30	-	12	TRBJ2-7	few
TGTGCCAGCTCAGCAACTCCAACAGGAGACACTGAAGCTTTCTTT	CASSATPTGDTEAFF	TRBV18	-	15	TRBJ1-1	-
TGTGCCTGGAGAAGCGGGAGCTCCTACAATGAGCAGTTCTTC	CAWRSGSSYNEQFF	TRBV30	TRBD2	14	TRBJ2-1	once
TGTGCCAGCAGTCCGAGAGGAGCTAAGGAACGGCGATTCAGCTCCTACAATGAGCAGTTCTTC	CASSPRGAKERRFSSYNEQFF	TRBV28	-	21	TRBJ2-1	-
TGTGCAAGTCGCTTATGCGGGCCAACGAGGATGAACACTGAAGCTTTCTTT	CASRLCGPTRMNTEAFF	TRBV12-2	-	17	TRBJ1-1	-
TGTGCCAGCAGCGCCATCTGGGACAGGAATCGTTCATCCTATGGCTACACCTTC	CASSAIWDRNRSSYGYTF	TRBV11-2	TRBD1	18	TRBJ1-2	-
TGCGCCAGCAGTGCTGGGACAGGGGTTGGGGAGCTGTTTTTT	CASSAGTGVGELFF	TRBV10-2	TRBD1	14	TRBJ2-2	-
TGCGCCAGCAGCTGGGGACAGGGAGTGAATGAGCAGTTCTTC	CASSWGQGVNEQFF	TRBV5-1	TRBD1	14	TRBJ2-1	-
TGCGCCAGCAGCTTGGCCGGGACAGGGGGCTCCTACGAGCAGTACTTC	CASSLAGTGGSYEQYF	TRBV5-1	TRBD1	16	TRBJ2-7	-
TGTGCCAGCAGCCCTCCCAAAATCTCGACAGGGGGTAAACATAACTATGGCTACACCTTC	CASSPPKISTGGKHNYGYTF	TRBV5-5	TRBD1	20	TRBJ1-2	-
TGTGCCAGCAGCGCCAGACAGGGTTCTTCCTACGAGCAGTACTTC	CASSARQGSSYEQYF	TRBV2	TRBD1	15	TRBJ2-7	-
TGTGCCAGCAGCTCCCGGGGGGCCGGGGCCAACGTCCTGACTTTC	CASSSRGAGANVLTF	TRBV9	-	15	TRBJ2-6	-
TGTGCCAGCAGCCATGGACTAGCGGGAGGGCCCTCGAGCTCCTACAATGAGCAGTTCTTC	CASSHGLAGGPSSSYNEQFF	TRBV4-2	TRBD2	20	TRBJ2-1	-
TGCGCCAGCAGTCAATCTCTGCGGGCTGTATACAATGAGCAGTTCTTC	CASSQSLRAVYNEQFF	TRBV23-1	-	16	TRBJ2-1	-
TGTGCCAGCAGCTCCGGGGACAGGGGGAAATCTGGAAACACCATATATTTT	CASSSGDRGKSGNTIYF	TRBV7-8	TRBD1	17	TRBJ1-3	-
TGCGCCAGCAGCACAAGCCCCCCTCCCAGGACAGGGGGGGTCTATGGCTACACCTTC	CASSTSPPPRTGGVYGYTF	TRBV4-1	TRBD1	19	TRBJ1-2	-